These 31 T cell receptor beta chains were all obtained from the same sample, sequenced in a study of CD8+CD57+ T cells in acquired aplastic anemia. Using genomic DNA as the template, TCR beta VDJ and CDR3 profiling was carried out. TCRdb called the reads again in MiXCR, with one record for every CDR3 protein. Here the sample spans under 200,000 distinct CDR3 sequences, around 45% being singletons. The specimen was sorted CD4+, CD8+, or CD8+CD57+ T cells (not recorded which) from PBMCs. The origin of the receptors is a human donor in good health.

This clonotype was detected ten times or more. In nucleotides, the CDR3 is TGTGCCTGGGGAGCTTATTCGGCGACTGAAGCTTTCTTT. This codes for CAWGAYSATEAFF. V gene TRBV30 combines with J gene TRBJ1-1; D not resolved. This CDR3 is 13 amino acids long. Germline CDR1 and CDR2: GTSNPN and SVGIG (reference sequence). V was clipped by 5 bases and J by 5 bases, with 15 bases between them.

The chain employs TRBV20-1 and TRBJ2-3, with D possibly TRBD1 on 5 matching bases. V was pared by 6 bases and J by 0 bases, with 16 bases between. Germline V gene data show CDR1 as DFQATT and CDR2 as SNEGSKA (reference sequence). This CDR3 spans 15 amino acids. This CDR3 reads CSAPSGTGSTDTQYF. CDR3 sequence (DNA): TGCAGTGCCCCGTCCGGAACAGGTAGCACAGATACGCAGTATTTT.

Here the CDR3 DNA reads TGTGCCACCAGTGGGGCTAGCGACCTCTGGCAGTATTTT. Translation: CATSGASDLWQYF. The gene calls are TRBV24-1 and TRBJ2-3, with D possibly being TRBD2 (6 bases). The CDR3 extends over 13 amino acids. Germline CDR1 KGHDR, CDR2 SFDVKD. V shed 5 bases and J shed 11 bases, with 16 bases lying between them.

The chain is built from TRBV6-1 and TRBJ2-5, with 8 bases identical to TRBD2. The CDR3 loop spans 13 amino acids. Trimming at V came to 7 bases and at J to 5 bases, leaving 6 bases not matched to a gene. CDR1 and CDR2 (germline): MNHNS, SASEGT. The CDR3 here is CASTRGGRETQYF. The CDR3 DNA reads TGTGCCAGCACTCGGGGGGGCCGGGAGACCCAGTACTTC.

This clonotype was found a few times. The chain is built from TRBV7-9 and TRBJ2-7; D gene uncertain. Trimming took 0 bases from V and 5 from J, leaving 11 bases between them. Germline V gene sequence: CDR1 SEHNR, CDR2 FQNEAQ (reference sequence). There are 14 residues in the CDR3. This CDR3 reads CASSLAGSANEQYF. CDR3 DNA: TGTGCCAGCAGCTTAGCGGGATCGGCCAACGAGCAGTACTTC.

This clonotype occurred many times. J is TRBJ2-5 and V is TRBV6-5; TRBD2 matches 10 bases. CDR3 size: 16 residues. V dropped 2 bases and J dropped 4; count of bases not matched to a gene: 7. The V gene's germline CDR1 is MNHEY and CDR2 SVGAGI. The CDR3 loop is CASSYRPSGSGETQYF. CDR3 in DNA: TGTGCCAGCAGTTACCGGCCTAGCGGGAGCGGAGAGACCCAGTACTTC.

V usage is TRBV25-1 and J usage is TRBJ2-3; weak D call: TRBD2 (8 bases). The CDR3 is 16 amino acids. The ends were cut back, 11 bases at V and 4 bases at J, with 25 bases in the middle. Per germline, CDR1 MGHDK and CDR2 SYGVNS. The chain's CDR3 is CASVVRGGQGADTQYF. DNA for the CDR3: TGTGCCTCAGTAGTACGGGGGGGGCAGGGGGCAGATACGCAGTATTTT. The variable domain in full, with the rest retrieved from reference TRBV25-1 and TRBJ2-3, is EADIYQTPRYLVIGTGKKITLECSQTMGHDKMYWYQQDPGMELHLIHYSYGVNSTEKGDLSSESTVSRIRTEHFPLTLESARPSHTSQYLCASVVRGGQGADTQYFGPGTRLTVL.

The DNA for the CDR3 is TGTGCCACCAGTGACCCGGACAGGGGCGAGCAGTACTTC. Translation: CATSDPDRGEQYF. The chain carries TRBV24-1 and TRBJ2-7, with 9 nucleotides matching TRBD1. This CDR3 has 13 amino acids. V lost 4 bases and J lost 6; bases outside the gene matches: 3. The germline gives CDR1 KGHDR, CDR2 SFDVKD.

This clonotype was seen repeatedly, ten times or more. V is TRBV20-1 and J is TRBJ1-1; 7 positions match TRBD1. The CDR3 has 14 residues. V gave up 3 bases and J gave up 4 bases; unmatched junction bases: 8. Germline V gene sequence: CDR1 DFQATT, CDR2 SNEGSKA (reference sequence). The chain's CDR3 is CSAREGGAATEAFF. CDR3 sequence (DNA): TGCAGTGCTAGGGAAGGGGGCGCCGCCACTGAAGCTTTCTTT.

Many counts were recorded for this clonotype. The chain carries TRBV29-1 and TRBJ1-2; 10 bases agree with TRBD1. Germline V lookup: CDR1 SQVTM, CDR2 ANQGSEA. The CDR3 extends over 16 amino acids. The trim removed 2 bases at V and 6 bases at J, leaving 12 bases unmatched. The CDR3 loop is CSVEFPGQGMLNGYTF. The CDR3 DNA follows: TGCAGCGTTGAATTTCCGGGACAGGGGATGCTGAATGGCTACACCTTC.

Many counts were recorded for this clonotype. V is TRBV7-6 and J is TRBJ2-2; 7 bases are a match to TRBD1. The CDR3 is made up of 16 amino acids. The ends lost 3 bases at V and 4 bases at J; junction bases unmatched: 8. The germline V gene has CDR1 SGHVS and CDR2 FNYEAQ. CDR3 DNA: TGTGCCAGCAGCTTTCCTACAGGGGTCGGCACCGGGGAGCTGTTTTTT. Translated: CASSFPTGVGTGELFF.

This chain links TRBV10-1 with TRBJ2-5; no clear D gene. The CDR3 spans 15 residues. Trimming took 0 bases from V and 7 from J, leaving 15 bases between them. The V gene's germline CDR1 is WNHNN and CDR2 SYGVQD (reference sequence). CDR3 sequence: CASSESPGPFGTQYF. CDR3 in DNA: TGCGCCAGCAGTGAGTCCCCGGGCCCTTTTGGGACCCAGTACTTC.

This clonotype was detected ten times or more. The chain couples TRBV7-3 to TRBJ2-3; 11 nucleotides agree with TRBD2. Germline V gives CDR1 SGHTA, CDR2 FQGTGA. The trim removed 6 bases at V and 2 bases at J, leaving 4 bases unmatched. The CDR3 loop spans 15 amino acids. In DNA form, the CDR3 reads TGTGCCAGCAGTTCTAGCGGGGGGACCACAGATACGCAGTATTTT. Translation gives CASSSSGGTTDTQYF.

V is TRBV29-1 and J is TRBJ2-7, with 9 bases identical to TRBD1. In germline, CDR1 is SQVTM, CDR2 ANQGSEA. The CDR3 covers 13 residues. V lost 8 bases and J lost 3; bases outside the gene matches: 8. CDR3 in amino acids: CSYTGTGIYEQYF. CDR3 nucleotide sequence: TGCAGCTACACCGGGACAGGGATCTACGAGCAGTACTTC.

This clonotype was seen many times. The rearrangement joins TRBV20-1 to TRBJ2-7; tentatively, D is TRBD1 (6 bases). Germline V gives CDR1 DFQATT, CDR2 SNEGSKA (reference sequence). Deletions cut 4 bases from V and 4 bases from J, with 11 bases between. This CDR3 spans 12 amino acids. CDR3 nucleotides: TGCAGTGCTAAGTCCAGGGGATACGAGCAGTACTTC. This gives the protein CSAKSRGYEQYF.

The gene calls are TRBV7-2 and TRBJ1-4, with 10 bases fitting TRBD1. Germline assignment: CDR1 SGHTA and CDR2 FQGNSA. The V and J ends lost 7 bases and 7 bases, in that order; junction bases with no gene match: 9. The CDR3 spans 15 residues. The CDR3 is CASTKIWDRGEKLFF. The CDR3 DNA reads as TGTGCCAGCACCAAGATCTGGGACAGGGGTGAAAAACTGTTTTTT. Looking up the rest from reference TRBV7-2 and TRBJ1-4 gives the full variable domain: GAGVSQSPSNKVTEKGKDVELRCDPISGHTALYWYRQSLGQGLEFLIYFQGNSAPDKSGLPSDRFSAERTGGSVSTLTIQRTQQEDSAVYLCASTKIWDRGEKLFFGSGTQLSVL.

This sequence joins TRBV20-1 and TRBJ2-7; 7 bases agree with TRBD2. CDR3 length: 14 amino acids. Germline loops: CDR1 DFQATT, CDR2 SNEGSKA (reference sequence). The V gene end was trimmed by 1 base and the J gene end by 3 bases; junction bases not matched to a gene: 6. Here the CDR3 DNA reads TGCAGTGCTAGAGGTCTAGCGGTCGTCTACGAGCAGTACTTC. This gives the protein CSARGLAVVYEQYF.

The rearrangement joins TRBV20-1 to TRBJ2-3; weak D call: TRBD2 (5 bases). Trimming removed 8 bases at V and 2 bases at J, with 14 bases between. Germline V CDR1 and CDR2: DFQATT, SNEGSKA (reference sequence). CDR3 size: 13 residues. The CDR3: CSRRGLFTDTQYF. The CDR3 DNA reads as TGCAGTAGACGCGGGCTCTTCACAGATACGCAGTATTTT.

This clonotype was seen many times. The rearrangement joins TRBV12-3 or TRBV12-4 to TRBJ1-5; D gene unclear. There are 14 residues in the CDR3. Trimming stripped 5 bases from V and 3 bases from J, with 11 bases between. The CDR3 is CASSISGYNQPQHF. The CDR3 coding sequence is TGTGCCAGCAGTATCTCGGGGTACAATCAGCCCCAGCATTTT.

A word on this clonotype: A much larger clonotype is one base distant, so this may be a read error. The V gene is TRBV7-2, the J gene TRBJ1-5, with D uncertain. The V gene's germline CDR1 is SGHTA and CDR2 FQGNSA. V shed 8 bases and J shed 1 base, with 12 bases lying between them. The CDR3 has 14 amino acids. DNA for the CDR3: TGTGCCAGCGGTTTAGGACGGAGCAATCAGCCCCAGCATTTT. Its translation is CASGLGRSNQPQHF.

This sequence joins TRBV19 and TRBJ1-2, with 7 bases aligning to TRBD1. Germline CDR1 reads LNHDA; CDR2 reads SQIVND (reference sequence). Trimming removed 6 bases from V and 4 bases from J; junction bases left unmatched: 14. The length of the CDR3 is 16 residues. The CDR3 sequence: CASSRPRDRRFYGYTF. The CDR3 DNA follows: TGTGCCAGTAGCCGCCCCCGGGACAGAAGATTCTATGGCTACACCTTC.

In its sample, this clonotype was seen a few times. The V call is TRBV12-3 or TRBV12-4, the J call TRBJ2-1; tentative D call: TRBD2 (7 bases). This CDR3 has 16 residues. Trimming took off 3 bases at V and 7 bases at J, with 19 bases between the two ends. CDR3 coding DNA: TGTGCCAGCAGTTTTGTGGGGGGGCCTTTTGGAAATGAGCAGTTCTTC. As protein: CASSFVGGPFGNEQFF.

The V and J genes are TRBV20-1 and TRBJ2-7; 11 bases match TRBD2. The CDR3 sequence is 12 residues long. The V gene's germline CDR1 is DFQATT and CDR2 SNEGSKA (reference sequence). Trimming cost V 6 bases and J 9 bases; bases outside gene matches: 7. The CDR3 loop is CSAMTSGAGQYF. The CDR3 coding sequence is TGCAGTGCAATGACTAGCGGGGCAGGGCAGTACTTC.

The genes are TRBV20-1 and TRBJ1-6, with no clear D. The germline V gene encodes CDR1 DFQATT and CDR2 SNEGSKA (reference sequence). The ends were cut back, 1 base at V and 7 bases at J, with 11 bases in the middle. This CDR3 has 14 residues. The CDR3 DNA sequence: TGCAGTGCTAGAGGTTCGGACTTCAATTCACCCCTCCACTTT. It yields the protein CSARGSDFNSPLHF.

This sequence joins TRBV10-3 and TRBJ2-3; the match to TRBD2 covers 7 bases. CDR3 length equals 15 residues. The germline gives CDR1 ENHRY, CDR2 SYGVKD. Trimming at V came to 3 bases and at J to 2 bases, leaving 5 bases not matched to a gene. The CDR3 reads CAISERRGFTDTQYF. CDR3 DNA sequence: TGTGCCATCAGTGAAAGGCGGGGGTTCACAGATACGCAGTATTTT.

This clonotype was detected ten times or more. The V gene is TRBV20-1, the J gene TRBJ2-5; 11 bases are a match to TRBD2. The length of the CDR3 is 15 residues. CDR1 and CDR2 (germline): DFQATT, SNEGSKA (reference sequence). J lost 2 bases, V lost 0 bases, and 2 bases had no gene match. CDR3 DNA: TGCAGTGCTAGAGATAGACTAGCGGGACAAGAGACCCAGTACTTC. It codes for CSARDRLAGQETQYF.

This clonotype has ten or more counts. This sequence joins TRBV5-1 and TRBJ2-5; the D is unclear. Germline CDR1 reads SGHRS; CDR2 reads YFSETQ. V gave up 0 bases and J gave up 1 base, with 10 bases separating them. There are 15 residues in the CDR3. CDR3 in amino acids: CASSLAGSTQETQYF. In DNA form, the CDR3 reads TGCGCCAGCAGCTTGGCCGGGTCAACCCAAGAGACCCAGTACTTC.

In its sample, this clonotype was seen a few times. A clone one base away is much larger, so this may be a read error. DNA of the CDR3: TGTGCCAGCAGCTCGCTCAGCGGGGAGTACGGGCAGTACTTC. It translates to CASSSLSGEYGQYF. The gene calls are TRBV4-2 and TRBJ2-7, with 7 positions matching TRBD2. Germline V CDR1 and CDR2: LGHNA, YNFKEQ. CDR3 length: 14 amino acids.

The chain has TRBV10-3 and TRBJ2-7; D not certain. CDR3 length: 13 amino acids. V lost 6 bases, J lost 5 bases, and 14 bases lay in between. The germline V gene has CDR1 ENHRY and CDR2 SYGVKD. DNA for the CDR3: TGTGCCATCAGCCGCGACGGGTCCAACGAGCAGTACTTC. Its protein product is CAISRDGSNEQYF.

Ten or more counts support this clonotype. This chain joins TRBV4-2 and TRBJ2-7; no clear D gene. Germline V gives CDR1 LGHNA, CDR2 YNFKEQ. V gave up 2 bases and J gave up 3 bases, with 5 bases separating them. This CDR3 spans 12 amino acids. CDR3 in amino acids: CASSQNYYEQYF. The CDR3 DNA reads TGTGCCAGCAGCCAAAACTACTACGAGCAGTACTTC.

This clonotype showed up many times. The chain couples TRBV20-1 to TRBJ2-7, with 7 bases identical to TRBD2. The CDR3 consists of 13 residues. V lost 4 bases and J lost 2; bases outside the gene matches: 5. Germline V lookup: CDR1 DFQATT, CDR2 SNEGSKA (reference sequence). As DNA, the CDR3 is TGCAGTGCTAACGGGAGGCCGGCCTACGAGCAGTACTTC. Translated, it gives CSANGRPAYEQYF.